This TCR beta chain is from a study of glioma-infiltrating T cells. Broader study findings: Above-expected tissue-blood divergence occurred in all gliomas, most in low-grade ones. CDR3 overlap between tissue and blood was very small.

Germline V gene data show CDR1 as KGHSH and CDR2 as LQKENI. Germline trimming cut 3 bases from V and 6 bases from J; bases unmatched to any gene: 9. The CDR3 has 16 amino acids. A remark on this clonotype: Antigen unknown.

TCR alpha and beta CDR3 regions were amplified from RNA using iRepertoire nested multiplex PCR. TCRdb recomputed calls from the multiplex PCR reads with MiXCR, one row per CDR3 protein. The sample includes about 140,000 distinct CDR3 sequences, about 39% of them seen just once. This TCR derives from a human donor with low-grade glioma or glioblastoma, undergoing nonglioma brain surgery, or in good health (not recorded which). Sequencing was carried out using glioma tissue, nonneoplastic brain tissue, or PBMCs (not recorded which). J is TRBJ2-3 and V is TRBV18; TRBD2 agrees at 10 bases. CDR3 in amino acids: CASSPGASGSADTQYF. The CDR3 coding sequence is TGTGCCAGCTCACCGGGGGCTAGCGGGAGTGCGGATACGCAGTATTTT.